What follows describes a single T cell receptor beta chain. The record originates from a study of T cell changes during pregnancy in multiple sclerosis. Assay: immunoSEQ multiplex PCR; the TCRdb copy retains only in-frame clones and omits some. The table includes 20,000 to 25,000 clones, around nine tenths detected once. The V gene's germline CDR1 is MNHEY and CDR2 SMNVEV (reference sequence). The ends were cut back, 4 bases at V and 3 bases at J, with 19 bases in the middle. The CDR3 contains 16 residues. The sample was CD8+ T cells from peripheral blood mononuclear cells, taken in the first trimester of pregnancy. V and J are TRBV27 and TRBJ2-7, with D perhaps matching TRBD1 (7 bases). This clonotype was sampled from a female donor with multiple sclerosis, enrolled in a pregnancy study. This CDR3 reads CASSYDGGGSNYEQYF. The CDR3 DNA sequence: TGTGCCAGCAGTTACGATGGAGGGGGCAGCAACTACGAGCAGTACTTC.